This TCR beta chain was found in a study of radiation and T cells in renal cell carcinoma. Study-level information: Nephrectomy followed 15 Gy stereotactic body radiation by 4 weeks.

Stated time point: baseline pretreatment blood. Specified treatment: 15 Gy SBRT to primary tumor, nephrectomy 4 weeks later. After SBRT, blood was collected at 2 and 4 weeks, plus baseline. Clear cell pathology was present in this patient's renal cell carcinoma. As for this clone: Its antigen is currently unknown.

Clones were sequenced by immunoSEQ multiplex PCR, and TCRdb holds only the in-frame ones, with some missing. The repertoire holds around 94,000 clones, with approximately 86% as singletons. Trimming took off 1 base at V and 5 bases at J, with 8 bases between the two ends. The germline V gene encodes CDR1 SGHKS and CDR2 YYEKEE (reference sequence). The CDR3 runs to 13 residues. Study outcomes and limitations: Top tumor clonotypes rose in blood 2 weeks post-radiation, then contracted.

This chain connects TRBV5-5 to TRBJ2-3; TRBD2 is a possible D gene (6 bases). The TCR was taken from a man in his fifties with renal cell carcinoma. The sample here was blood, taken from a patient whose treatment included radiotherapy and nephrectomy. For the CDR3, the DNA is TGTGCCAGCAGCTTGACGGGACTAGATACGCAGTATTTT. Its protein is CASSLTGLDTQYF.